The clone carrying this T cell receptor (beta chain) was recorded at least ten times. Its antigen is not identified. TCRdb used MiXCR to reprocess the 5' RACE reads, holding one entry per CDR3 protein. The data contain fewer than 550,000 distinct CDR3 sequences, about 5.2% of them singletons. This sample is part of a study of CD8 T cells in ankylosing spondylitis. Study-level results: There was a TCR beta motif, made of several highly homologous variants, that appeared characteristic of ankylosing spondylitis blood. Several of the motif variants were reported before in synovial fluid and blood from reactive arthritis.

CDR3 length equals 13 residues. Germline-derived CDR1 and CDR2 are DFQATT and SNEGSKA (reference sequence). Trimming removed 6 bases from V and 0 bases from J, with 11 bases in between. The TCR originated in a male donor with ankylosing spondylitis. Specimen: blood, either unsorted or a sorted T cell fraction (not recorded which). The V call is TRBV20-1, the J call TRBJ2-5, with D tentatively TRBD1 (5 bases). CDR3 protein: CSAGARDQETQYF. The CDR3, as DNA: TGCAGTGCCGGAGCCAGGGACCAAGAGACCCAGTACTTC.